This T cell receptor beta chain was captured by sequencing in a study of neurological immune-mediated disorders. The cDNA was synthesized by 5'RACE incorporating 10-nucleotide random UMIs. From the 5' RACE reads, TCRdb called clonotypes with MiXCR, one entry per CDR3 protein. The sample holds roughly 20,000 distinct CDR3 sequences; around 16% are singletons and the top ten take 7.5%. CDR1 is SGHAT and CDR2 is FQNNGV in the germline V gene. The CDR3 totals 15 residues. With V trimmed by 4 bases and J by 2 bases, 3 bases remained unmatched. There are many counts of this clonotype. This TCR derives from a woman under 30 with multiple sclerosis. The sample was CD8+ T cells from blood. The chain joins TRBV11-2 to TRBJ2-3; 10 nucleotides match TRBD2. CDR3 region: CASSYTSGTTDTQYF. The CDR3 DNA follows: TGTGCCAGCAGCTACACTAGCGGGACCACAGATACGCAGTATTTT.